The clone carrying this TCR beta chain has more than one count but fewer than ten. These data come from a study of blood T cell repertoires in COVID-19. Whole-study context: Sources were T cells, B-cell-depleted T cells, or PBMCs; the material itself was cDNA or gDNA.

Trimming shortened V by 5 bases and J by 4 bases, and 15 bases separated the two germline ends. CDR1 is SGHAT and CDR2 is FQNNGV in the germline V gene. This CDR3 has 15 amino acids. Methods used by the authors: Amplification of reference gene primers was used by the study to estimate nucleated cell counts. The repertoire was sequenced with immunoSEQ multiplex PCR; TCRdb's copy has only in-frame clones and lacks some. V and J calls and clone size are given by that table; D and trimming were obtained from the DNA. The data hold 40,000 to 55,000 clones, with about 88% observed a single time. Sequenced material: peripheral blood. The TCR was taken from a human donor in a cohort sampled during active COVID-19. The chain joins TRBV11-2 to TRBJ1-5, with D unresolved. The CDR3 reads CASSTTPGRNQPQHF. The CDR3 DNA reads as TGTGCCAGCAGCACGACTCCCGGGAGAAATCAGCCCCAGCATTTT.